This T cell receptor (beta chain) appears in the sequencing data of a study of T cell repertoires in cytomegalovirus infection. TCRdb re-called the reads with MiXCR, one entry per CDR3 protein. The sample contains approximately 490,000 distinct CDR3 sequences, about 11% of which appear only once. Germline-derived CDR1 and CDR2 are DFQATT and SNEGSKA (reference sequence). The germline V and J ends were trimmed by 0 bases and 1 base, with 15 bases remaining between them. The CDR3 spans 16 residues. This clonotype originated in a human donor in good health (CMV status not recorded). Some clones in this sample may be carry-over from other donors' samples. V usage is TRBV20-1 and J usage is TRBJ1-1, with TRBD1 as a possible D gene (5 bases). Sequences were obtained from PBMCs. The CDR3 is CSARDPTVIGNTEAFF. CDR3 in DNA: TGCAGTGCTAGAGATCCGACAGTCATAGGGAACACTGAAGCTTTCTTT.